Each of the 15 T cell receptor beta chains below was sequenced from the same sample in a study of blood T cells in healthy people across ages. Together with a sample-barcoded 5' primer, a J-beta primer mix was included in a second PCR lasting about 7 to 11 cycles. TCRdb re-called the 5' RACE reads with MiXCR, one entry per CDR3 protein. The sample lists about 1 million distinct CDR3 sequences; under 30% were seen once. These data were also reused for a study on T cells of mothers and their children.

Material for sequencing was blood. These receptors all stem from a girl aged 2-10 years in good health.

The CDR3 reads CASSPGLAVGNEQFF. The DNA for the CDR3 is TGTGCCAGCAGCCCGGGACTAGCAGTAGGGAATGAGCAGTTCTTC. The genes are TRBV7-2 and TRBJ2-1; the match to TRBD2 covers 9 bases. Germline loops: CDR1 SGHTA, CDR2 FQGNSA. CDR3 length equals 15 residues. J gave up 7 bases and V 5 bases, and 9 bases lay outside the gene matches.

This chain uses TRBV20-1 with TRBJ2-5; D unresolved. CDR3 length equals 14 residues. Per germline, CDR1 DFQATT and CDR2 SNEGSKA (reference sequence). Trimming shortened V by 6 bases and J by 1 base, and 15 bases separated the two germline ends. The CDR3 nucleotides are TGCAGTGCCGAAAATGTTAAGTTCCAAGAGACCCAGTACTTC. Amino acid sequence: CSAENVKFQETQYF.

The table lists this clonotype with a few counts. This rearrangement joins TRBV7-9 to TRBJ1-2; D possibly corresponds to TRBD1 (5 bases). V lost 5 bases and J 9 bases, leaving 10 bases between the germline ends. This CDR3 is 11 amino acids long. The germline V gene encodes CDR1 SEHNR and CDR2 FQNEAQ (reference sequence). CDR3 sequence (DNA): TGTGCCAGCAGCCCCGGGGCCAGCTACACCTTC. This encodes CASSPGASYTF. Full variable domain (rest looked up from reference TRBV7-9 and TRBJ1-2): DTGVSQNPRHKITKRGQNVTFRCDPISEHNRLYWYRQTLGQGPEFLTYFQNEAQLEKSRLLSDRFSAERPKGSFSTLEIQRTEQGDSAMYLCASSPGASYTFGSGTRLTVV.

The chain links TRBV3-1 to TRBJ2-3, with D unclear. V lost 1 base and J 6 bases, leaving 11 bases between the germline ends. The CDR3 has 14 residues. Germline values: CDR1 LGHDT, CDR2 YNNKEL (reference sequence). CDR3 in DNA: TGTGCCAGCAGCCAAGGAAGGGTTTCTGATACGCAGTATTTT. Translation: CASSQGRVSDTQYF.

This clonotype was detected a few times. The chain recombines TRBV10-1 with TRBJ2-1, with D uncertain. The V end lost 5 bases, the J end lost 7 bases, and 12 bases lay between the germline ends. The CDR3 is 13 amino acids. From germline, CDR1 is WNHNN and CDR2 SYGVQD (reference sequence). The CDR3 loop reads CASSSKRLNEQFF. The CDR3 DNA sequence: TGCGCCAGCAGTTCGAAAAGACTGAATGAGCAGTTCTTC.

The CDR3, as DNA: TGCAGTGCCCGAGACAGGGGTTGGACAGATACGCAGTATTTT. Translation gives CSARDRGWTDTQYF. This sequence joins TRBV20-1 and TRBJ2-3; 8 bases are a match to TRBD1. Germline trimming cut 6 bases from V and 3 bases from J; bases unmatched to any gene: 8. Per germline, CDR1 DFQATT and CDR2 SNEGSKA (reference sequence). CDR3 length: 14 amino acids.

This clonotype was seen more than once but under ten times. In nucleotides, the CDR3 is TGTGCCACCAGCAGAGAAAGTTGGGCGAACACCGGGGAGCTGTTTTTT. Amino acid sequence: CATSRESWANTGELFF. The V call is TRBV15, the J call TRBJ2-2, with D hard to call. CDR3 length: 16 residues. Germline V gene lookup returns CDR1 LNHNV and CDR2 YYDKDF (reference sequence). Trimming shortened V by 0 bases and J by 0 bases, and 8 bases separated the two germline ends.

The chain carries TRBV3-1 and TRBJ2-5; D ambiguous. V lost 6 bases and J lost 2, with 13 bases in between. The CDR3 covers 14 residues. Looked up from germline, CDR1 is LGHDT and CDR2 is YNNKEL (reference sequence). The CDR3 sequence is CASREDTLQETQYF. DNA of the CDR3: TGTGCCAGCAGGGAAGACACTTTACAAGAGACCCAGTACTTC.

J is TRBJ2-1 and V is TRBV5-6; D may be TRBD2 (6 bases). This CDR3 contains 15 residues. Trimming removed 1 base at V and 4 bases at J, with 12 bases between. Per the germline V gene, CDR1 is SGHDT and CDR2 is YYEEEE. The CDR3 loop is CASSLTGEPYNEQFF. In DNA, the CDR3 is TGTGCCAGCAGCTTGACGGGGGAACCTTACAATGAGCAGTTCTTC.

The rearrangement links TRBV12-3 or TRBV12-4 to TRBJ2-1; 10 bases line up with TRBD2. The V and J ends lost 3 bases and 9 bases, in that order; junction bases with no gene match: 5. The CDR3 is 14 residues long. DNA for the CDR3: TGTGCCAGCAGTTTCTCTAGCGGGAGTACTGAGCAGTTCTTC. Protein: CASSFSSGSTEQFF.

The CDR3 DNA reads as TGTGCCAGCAGCTACCCTAGAGATACGCAGTATTTT. It is translated as CASSYPRDTQYF. V usage is TRBV3-1 and J usage is TRBJ2-3; D not resolved. Per the germline V gene, CDR1 is LGHDT and CDR2 is YNNKEL (reference sequence). The germline V and J ends were trimmed by 5 bases and 5 bases, with 8 bases remaining between them. This CDR3 region has 12 residues.

The chain recombines TRBV11-2 with TRBJ1-4, with D possibly being TRBD1 (5 bases). Trimming cost V 6 bases and J 8 bases, with 25 bases left between them. Per the germline V gene, CDR1 is SGHAT and CDR2 is FQNNGV. The CDR3 has 17 amino acids. In DNA form, the CDR3 reads TGTGCCAGCAGGAAACCGGGACGGGGAGCAAGTGCAGAAAAACTGTTTTTT. Translation gives CASRKPGRGASAEKLFF. Variable domain in full (rest from reference TRBV11-2 and TRBJ1-4): EAGVAQSPRYKIIEKRQSVAFWCNPISGHATLYWYQQILGQGPKLLIQFQNNGVVDDSQLPKDRFSAERLKGVDSTLKIQPAKLEDSAVYLCASRKPGRGASAEKLFFGSGTQLSVL.

This clonotype came up a few times. The chain carries TRBV29-1 and TRBJ1-5; 10 bases align to TRBD1. Germline values: CDR1 SQVTM, CDR2 ANQGSEA. V lost 6 bases, J lost 12 bases, and 17 bases stayed unmatched. There are 15 residues in the CDR3. The DNA of the CDR3 is TGCAGCGTAGTGAGTAGGGACAGGGGTGTAGCTGTCCAGCATTTT. Translating gives CSVVSRDRGVAVQHF.

This chain links TRBV25-1 with TRBJ1-2; TRBD1 might be the D (5 bases). Trimming took off 3 bases at V and 4 bases at J, with 12 bases between the two ends. Germline V CDR1 and CDR2: MGHDK, SYGVNS. The CDR3 runs 14 residues. CDR3 loop: CASSDPREGYGYTF. CDR3 nucleotide sequence: TGTGCCAGCAGTGATCCCAGGGAAGGCTATGGCTACACCTTC.

The table lists this clonotype with a few counts. The rearrangement joins TRBV4-3 to TRBJ2-5, with 12 bases that match TRBD1. The CDR3 loop spans 17 amino acids. Germline V gene sequence: CDR1 LGHNA, CDR2 YSLEER. The trim removed 1 base at V and 5 bases at J, leaving 8 bases unmatched. CDR3 sequence reads: CASSQGDRGPPGETQYF. CDR3 sequence (DNA): TGCGCCAGCAGCCAAGGGGACAGGGGGCCCCCTGGGGAGACCCAGTACTTC.